These 26 T cell receptor beta chains share one sample of origin, sequenced in a study of OX40 agonist ivuxolimab in advanced cancers. The repertoire was sequenced with immunoSEQ multiplex PCR; TCRdb's copy has only in-frame clones and lacks some. The sample has roughly 36,000 clones, 84% seen once. The specimen comprised CD4+ or CD8+ T cells sorted from blood, sampled in a trial of the OX40 agonist ivuxolimab. The receptors come from an adult with an advanced solid tumor such as melanoma, head and neck, liver or kidney cancer.

The CDR3 spells CASNPRGGVLFF. Here the CDR3 DNA reads TGTGCCAGCAATCCCCGGGGCGGAGTGCTGTTTTTT. The chain is built from TRBV6-5 and TRBJ2-2; either TRBD1 or TRBD2 may supply D (5 bases each). The CDR3 totals 12 residues. V lost 7 bases and J lost 13, with 16 bases in between. CDR1 is MNHEY and CDR2 is SVGAGI in the germline V gene.

The CDR3 DNA is TGTGCCAGCAGTTTACGGGCCTTTAATGAAAAACTGTTTTTT. It translates to CASSLRAFNEKLFF. This sequence joins TRBV27 and TRBJ1-4, with D unresolved. This CDR3 is 14 amino acids long. V lost 2 bases, J lost 4 bases, and 8 bases lay in between. The germline V gene has CDR1 MNHEY and CDR2 SMNVEV (reference sequence).

The rearrangement joins TRBV6-5 to TRBJ1-5; D is undetermined. Germline V gene sequence: CDR1 MNHEY, CDR2 SVGAGI. CDR3 length equals 15 residues. The germline V and J ends were trimmed by 2 bases and 0 bases, with 8 bases remaining between them. CDR3 sequence: CASSYAQHSNQPQHF. The CDR3 bases are TGTGCCAGCAGTTACGCACAGCATAGCAATCAGCCCCAGCATTTT.

This rearrangement joins TRBV5-4 to TRBJ2-1; 8 nucleotides align to TRBD2. V dropped 4 bases and J dropped 6; count of bases not matched to a gene: 9. The germline V gene has CDR1 SGHNT and CDR2 YYREEE (reference sequence). This CDR3 has 15 residues. The CDR3 here is CASSLGLEDFNEQFF. In DNA form, the CDR3 reads TGTGCCAGCAGCCTGGGACTAGAGGACTTCAATGAGCAGTTCTTC.

V gene TRBV11-2 combines with J gene TRBJ1-1; no clear D gene. CDR1 SGHAT and CDR2 FQNNGV come from the germline V gene. CDR3 length: 14 residues. Trimming removed 1 base from V and 0 bases from J, with 6 bases in between. This chain's CDR3 is CASSLVGLNTEAFF. In nucleotides, the CDR3 is TGTGCCAGCAGCTTAGTTGGCCTGAACACTGAAGCTTTCTTT.

The V gene is TRBV5-1, the J gene TRBJ1-1; no clear D gene. Trimming stripped 0 bases from V and 0 bases from J, with 9 bases between. The CDR3 totals 15 residues. Looked up from germline, CDR1 is SGHRS and CDR2 is YFSETQ. Here the CDR3 reads CASSLALSMNTEAFF. The CDR3 region has the DNA TGCGCCAGCAGCTTGGCCCTGTCCATGAACACTGAAGCTTTCTTT.

The CDR3 sequence is CASSSGLHTDTQYF. In DNA form, the CDR3 reads TGCGCCAGCAGCTCGGGACTCCACACAGATACGCAGTATTTT. The chain is built from TRBV5-1 and TRBJ2-3; a weak D match, TRBD2 (6 bases). CDR3 length: 14 amino acids. Deletions cut 3 bases from V and 2 bases from J, with 10 bases between. Germline-derived CDR1 and CDR2 are SGHRS and YFSETQ.

The count of this clone is one. J is TRBJ1-1 and V is TRBV9; unclear D gene. CDR1 is SGDLS, CDR2 YYNGEE, per germline. The CDR3 sequence is 14 residues long. Trimming removed 4 bases from V and 4 bases from J, with 14 bases in between. CDR3 in amino acids: CASSTQVVGTEAFF. The CDR3 DNA reads TGTGCCAGCAGCACCCAGGTGGTCGGCACTGAAGCTTTCTTT. The whole variable domain, remainder taken from reference TRBV9 and TRBJ1-1, is DSGVTQTPKHLITATGQRVTLRCSPRSGDLSVYWYQQSLDQGLQFLIQYYNGEERAKGNILERFSAQQFPDLHSELNLSSLELGDSALYFCASSTQVVGTEAFFGQGTRLTVV.

This clone came up a few times. This chain joins TRBV5-3 and TRBJ2-7; D might be TRBD1 (5 bases). TRBV5-3 is annotated as an ORF whose role is uncertain. V lost 7 bases, J lost 4 bases, and 15 bases lay in between. CDR3 length equals 13 residues. CDR3 in amino acids: CARGALVSYEQYF. The CDR3 coding sequence is TGTGCCAGAGGGGCCCTCGTAAGTTACGAGCAGTACTTC.

This clone appeared a few times. This chain links TRBV5-6 with TRBJ1-5; TRBD1 aligns across 7 bases. The germline V gene has CDR1 SGHDT and CDR2 YYEEEE. The CDR3 consists of 14 residues. Germline trimming cut 4 bases from V and 9 bases from J; bases unmatched to any gene: 10. The CDR3 DNA follows: TGTGCCAGCAGCGCGGGACAGTCGCGTCGGCCCCAGCATTTT. Translating it yields CASSAGQSRRPQHF.

This chain joins TRBV2 and TRBJ2-7; the D is unclear. This CDR3 has 10 amino acids. V was shortened by 6 bases and J by 5 bases, with 5 bases between the two germline ends. Germline CDR1 reads SNHLY; CDR2 reads FYNNEI. The CDR3 DNA reads as TGTGCCAGCAGCATTCACGAGCAGTACTTC. Translated: CASSIHEQYF.

The chain has TRBV6-1 and TRBJ2-7; no clear D. V gave up 8 bases and J gave up 2 bases, with 13 bases separating them. Germline CDR1 reads MNHNS; CDR2 reads SASEGT. The CDR3 runs 13 residues. CDR3 region: CASREEKAYEQYF. The CDR3 region has the DNA TGTGCCAGCCGAGAGGAAAAAGCCTACGAGCAGTACTTC.

The chain has TRBV6-5 and TRBJ1-5; 9 positions match TRBD1. Trimming took 6 bases from V and 5 from J; bases not matched to a gene: 8. Germline values: CDR1 MNHEY, CDR2 SVGAGI. CDR3 length: 15 amino acids. The CDR3 DNA follows: TGTGCCAGCAGAAAAACAGGGGGCTGGGATCAGCCCCAGCATTTT. Translating gives CASRKTGGWDQPQHF.

The chain has TRBV28 and TRBJ2-3; TRBD1 aligns across 8 bases. CDR3 length equals 15 residues. Per germline, CDR1 MDHEN and CDR2 SYDVKM. Trimming removed 1 base from V and 4 bases from J; junction bases left unmatched: 4. CDR3 coding DNA: TGTGCCAGCAGTTTATTCGCAGGGGGCGCAGATACGCAGTATTTT. Amino acid sequence: CASSLFAGGADTQYF.

This clone has more than one count but fewer than ten. This chain connects TRBV7-3 to TRBJ2-1; no reliable D call. Germline values: CDR1 SGHTA, CDR2 FQGTGA. Trimming removed 4 bases from V and 10 bases from J, with 8 bases in between. The CDR3 length is 11 residues. The CDR3 loop is CASSSSGEQFF. The CDR3 bases are TGTGCCAGCAGCTCATCTGGAGAGCAGTTCTTC.

V and J are TRBV5-1 and TRBJ2-1, with 7 bases lining up with TRBD2. CDR1 SGHRS and CDR2 YFSETQ come from the germline V gene. This CDR3 spans 17 amino acids. V was pared by 0 bases and J by 0 bases, with 6 bases of the junction left unmatched. The CDR3 bases are TGCGCCAGCAGCTTGGGGTCTAGCGGACGCTCCTACAATGAGCAGTTCTTC. This gives the protein CASSLGSSGRSYNEQFF.

The gene calls are TRBV14 and TRBJ2-7; tentative D call: TRBD2 (7 bases). The V end lost 5 bases, the J end lost 3 bases, and 17 bases lay between the germline ends. Germline CDR1 SGHDN, CDR2 FVKESK. This CDR3 spans 15 amino acids. The CDR3 DNA reads as TGTGCCAGCAGCGAGGGGGTGGGGGGGCACTACGAGCAGTACTTC. Translated: CASSEGVGGHYEQYF. The full variable domain, rest sourced from reference TRBV14 and TRBJ2-7, is EAGVTQFPSHSVIEKGQTVTLRCDPISGHDNLYWYRRVMGKEIKFLLHFVKESKQDESGMPNNRFLAERTGGTYSTLKVQPAELEDSGVYFCASSEGVGGHYEQYFGPGTRLTVT.

The CDR3 loop reads CASSEETLKYF. CDR3 DNA sequence: TGTGCCAGCAGTGAAGAGACATTGAAGTACTTC. The rearrangement joins TRBV2 to TRBJ2-4; D unclear. Per the germline V gene, CDR1 is SNHLY and CDR2 is FYNNEI. The ends were cut back, 1 base at V and 14 bases at J, with 9 bases in the middle. The length of the CDR3 is 11 residues.

The V gene is TRBV6-5, the J gene TRBJ1-1; tentatively, D is TRBD1 (5 bases). Germline values: CDR1 MNHEY, CDR2 SVGAGI. The ends were cut back, 5 bases at V and 3 bases at J, with 16 bases in the middle. CDR3 length: 15 residues. CDR3 in DNA: TGTGCCAGCAGTCCCCCCCGGGGGAAGTACACTGAAGCTTTCTTT. It yields the protein CASSPPRGKYTEAFF.

J is TRBJ1-5 and V is TRBV6-5; 7 positions agree with TRBD1. V trimming: 2 bases; J trimming: 2 bases; junction bases outside the gene matches: 3. The CDR3 spans 15 residues. CDR1 and CDR2 (germline): MNHEY, SVGAGI. The CDR3 sequence: CASSYRQGGNQPQHF. CDR3 sequence (DNA): TGTGCCAGCAGTTACAGACAGGGCGGCAATCAGCCCCAGCATTTT.

The chain employs TRBV5-6 and TRBJ2-1; D unresolved. The CDR3 contains 17 residues. The germline gives CDR1 SGHDT, CDR2 YYEEEE. The V end was cut by 2 bases, the J end by 0 bases, with 15 bases between. CDR3 loop: CASSFYGRVSSYNEQFF. The CDR3 nucleotides are TGTGCCAGCAGCTTCTACGGCCGCGTGAGCTCCTACAATGAGCAGTTCTTC.

The CDR3 nucleotides read TGTGCCAGCAGCTCCGGGACAGGGGGTTTCGAGCAGTACTTC. It translates to CASSSGTGGFEQYF. The chain employs TRBV5-4 and TRBJ2-7; 11 bases map to TRBD1. The CDR3 consists of 14 residues. V shed 3 bases and J 6 bases; nucleotides not matched to a gene: 5. CDR1 is SGHNT, CDR2 YYREEE, per germline (reference sequence). The complete variable domain, with remaining parts taken from reference TRBV5-4 and TRBJ2-7, reads ETGVTQSPTHLIKTRGQQVTLRCSSQSGHNTVSWYQQALGQGPQFIFQYYREEENGRGNFPPRFSGLQFPNYSSELNVNALELDDSALYLCASSSGTGGFEQYFGPGTRLTVT.

The gene calls are TRBV21-1 and TRBJ2-5; the table's D call, TRBD1, has no DNA check behind it. Gene TRBJ2-7 matches the end of the DNA better, so the J call may be wrong. TRBV21-1 corresponds to a pseudogene. CDR3 size: 14 residues. CDR3 in amino acids: CASTLMGPPYEQYF. In DNA, the CDR3 is TGTGCCAGCACCCTCATGGGCCCTCCCTACGAGCAGTACTTC.

The V call is TRBV7-6, the J call TRBJ1-5; weak D call: TRBD1 (6 bases). The ends were cut back, 6 bases at V and 3 bases at J, with 15 bases in the middle. Germline V gives CDR1 SGHVS, CDR2 FNYEAQ. The CDR3 is 15 amino acids. As DNA, the CDR3 is TGTGCCAGCAGTAGAACCAGGGGTGACAATCAGCCCCAGCATTTT. It is translated as CASSRTRGDNQPQHF. Based on the CDR3 plus reference TRBV7-6 and TRBJ1-5, the full variable domain is GAGVSQSPRYKVTKRGQDVALRCDPISGHVSLYWYRQALGQGPEFLTYFNYEAQQDKSGLPNDRFSAERPEGSISTLTIQRTEQRDSAMYRCASSRTRGDNQPQHFGDGTRLSIL.

This chain joins TRBV4-1 and TRBJ2-2; D might be TRBD1 (6 bases). The V end was cut by 0 bases, the J end by 1 base, with 12 bases between. CDR3 length: 17 amino acids. Germline V lookup: CDR1 MGHRA, CDR2 YSYEKL. The DNA for the CDR3 is TGCGCCAGCAGCCAAGAGTCCAGGGGTTGGAACACCGGGGAGCTGTTTTTT. Translated: CASSQESRGWNTGELFF.

The chain carries TRBV18 and TRBJ2-7; 7 nucleotides line up with TRBD1. The junction had 4 bases not matched to a gene; V was cut back by 3 bases and J by 2 bases. This CDR3 spans 14 amino acids. Per germline, CDR1 KGHSH and CDR2 LQKENI. The CDR3 DNA reads as TGTGCCAGCTCACCCAGGGGGAGCGCCTACGAGCAGTACTTC. This gives the protein CASSPRGSAYEQYF.